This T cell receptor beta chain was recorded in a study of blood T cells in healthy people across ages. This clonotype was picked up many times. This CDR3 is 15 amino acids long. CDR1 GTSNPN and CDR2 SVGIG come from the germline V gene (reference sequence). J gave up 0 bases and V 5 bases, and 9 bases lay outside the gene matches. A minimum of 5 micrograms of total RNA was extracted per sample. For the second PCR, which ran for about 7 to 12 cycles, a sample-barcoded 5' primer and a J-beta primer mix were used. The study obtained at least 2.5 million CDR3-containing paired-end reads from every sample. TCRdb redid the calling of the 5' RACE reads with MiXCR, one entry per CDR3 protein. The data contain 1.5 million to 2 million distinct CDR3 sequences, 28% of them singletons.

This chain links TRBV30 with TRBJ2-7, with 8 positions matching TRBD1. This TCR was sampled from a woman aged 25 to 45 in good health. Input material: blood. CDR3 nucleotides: TGTGCCTGGGAAGATACAGGGGGGAGCTCCTACGAGCAGTACTTC. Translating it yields CAWEDTGGSSYEQYF.